Below are 25 T cell receptor beta chains sequenced from a single sample in a study of blood T cell repertoires in COVID-19. Repertoires were generated with immunoSEQ multiplex PCR, while TCRdb's copy carries only in-frame clones and drops some. The repertoire consists of over 50,000 clones, with less than 90% occurring once and the leading ten covering roughly a tenth. The sequenced material came from peripheral blood. The receptor source for this set is a human donor in a cohort sampled during active COVID-19.

The rearrangement joins TRBV5-1 to TRBJ1-6, with TRBD1 matching over 9 bases. V lost 2 bases to trimming and J lost 6 bases; unmatched junction nucleotides: 3. CDR1 SGHRS and CDR2 YFSETQ come from the germline V gene. CDR3 length: 15 amino acids. The CDR3 sequence: CASSLQGARNSPLHF. In DNA, the CDR3 is TGCGCCAGCAGCTTACAGGGGGCGCGTAATTCACCCCTCCACTTT. The variable domain in full, completed from reference TRBV5-1 and TRBJ1-6, reads KAGVTQTPRYLIKTRGQQVTLSCSPISGHRSVSWYQQTPGQGLQFLFEYFSETQRNKGNFPGRFSGRQFSNSRSEMNVSTLELGDSALYLCASSLQGARNSPLHFGNGTRLTVT.

V gene TRBV7-2 combines with J gene TRBJ1-5; D is unresolved. V dropped 6 bases and J dropped 9 bases, with 15 bases sitting between them. The CDR3 extends over 13 amino acids. Per the germline V gene, CDR1 is SGHTA and CDR2 is FQGNSA. The CDR3 reads CASSLTRVGPQHF. The CDR3 DNA reads as TGTGCCAGCAGTCTTACCCGTGTCGGGCCCCAGCATTTT.

The chain couples TRBV18 to TRBJ1-4, with D possibly TRBD1 on 5 matching bases. Trimming removed 2 bases from V and 8 bases from J, with 9 bases in between. The CDR3 runs 13 residues. The germline CDR1 and CDR2 sequences are KGHSH and LQKENI. This chain's CDR3 is CASSPAGQEKLFF. DNA for the CDR3: TGTGCCAGCTCACCAGCGGGGCAGGAAAAACTGTTTTTT.

V and J are TRBV7-9 and TRBJ1-2; TRBD1 might be the D (6 bases). CDR3 length: 14 residues. V lost 1 base, J lost 8 bases, and 14 bases lay in between. The germline V gene has CDR1 SEHNR and CDR2 FQNEAQ (reference sequence). The CDR3 spells CASSLVMGAEGYTF. CDR3 DNA: TGTGCCAGCAGCTTAGTCATGGGGGCGGAAGGCTACACCTTC. Using reference TRBV7-9 and TRBJ1-2 for the parts outside the CDR3, the full variable domain is DTGVSQNPRHKITKRGQNVTFRCDPISEHNRLYWYRQTLGQGPEFLTYFQNEAQLEKSRLLSDRFSAERPKGSFSTLEIQRTEQGDSAMYLCASSLVMGAEGYTFGSGTRLTVV.

In its sample, this clone was seen a few times. V and J are TRBV6-6 and TRBJ1-5, with 7 bases fitting TRBD1. With 6 bases clipped from V and 2 bases from J, the junction kept 4 bases outside the gene matches. Germline CDR1 reads MNHNY; CDR2 reads SVGAGI (reference sequence). This CDR3 contains 14 residues. CDR3 sequence (DNA): TGTGCCAGCAGACAGGGGACGGGCAATCAGCCCCAGCATTTT. Protein product: CASRQGTGNQPQHF.

The chain links TRBV5-5 to TRBJ1-5; weak D call: TRBD1 (6 bases). Germline assignment: CDR1 SGHKS and CDR2 YYEKEE (reference sequence). V was clipped by 3 bases and J by 1 base, with 11 bases between them. This CDR3 comprises 15 residues. The CDR3 DNA reads TGTGCCAGCAGCTCCCTAGGACAGAGCAATCAGCCCCAGCATTTT. Protein product: CASSSLGQSNQPQHF.

J is TRBJ2-2 and V is TRBV19; D possibly corresponds to TRBD1 (5 bases). CDR3 size: 16 residues. V lost 6 bases, J lost 4 bases, and 18 bases lay in between. Germline V gene lookup returns CDR1 LNHDA and CDR2 SQIVND (reference sequence). CDR3 amino acids: CASRQDRAFSTGELFF. The DNA of the CDR3 is TGTGCCAGTAGACAGGACCGAGCGTTTAGCACCGGGGAGCTGTTTTTT.

V usage is TRBV28 and J usage is TRBJ2-7, with 13 positions matching TRBD2. The CDR3 totals 19 residues. With V trimmed by 3 bases and J by 0 bases, 11 bases remained unmatched. CDR1 is MDHEN, CDR2 SYDVKM, per germline. In DNA form, the CDR3 reads TGTGCCAGCAGTTTTTTAGGACTAGCGGGAGTTGGGAGCTCCTACGAGCAGTACTTC. It is translated as CASSFLGLAGVGSSYEQYF.

A few counts support this clone. The chain recombines TRBV4-2 with TRBJ1-1, with D perhaps TRBD1 (5 bases). V was shortened by 6 bases and J by 0 bases, with 8 bases between the two germline ends. The germline V gene has CDR1 LGHNA and CDR2 YNFKEQ. This CDR3 spans 13 amino acids. CDR3 bases: TGTGCCAGCAGACAGGCGGTGAACACTGAAGCTTTCTTT. Its protein is CASRQAVNTEAFF.

This clone was picked up one time. This chain connects TRBV15 to TRBJ2-7; maybe TRBD2 (5 bases). Germline CDR1 LNHNV, CDR2 YYDKDF (reference sequence). This CDR3 spans 13 amino acids. V lost 3 bases and J 7 bases, leaving 13 bases between the germline ends. The CDR3 DNA sequence: TGTGCCACCAGCAGTACTCGGGGTGGGGAGCAGTACTTC. Translated, it gives CATSSTRGGEQYF.

This chain connects TRBV9 to TRBJ2-3; 12 positions agree with TRBD2. V lost 3 bases and J lost 2; bases outside the gene matches: 25. This CDR3 is 23 amino acids long. CDR1 and CDR2 (germline): SGDLS, YYNGEE. The CDR3 here is CASSGQGTGVSGLAGPPTDTQYF. DNA for the CDR3: TGTGCCAGCAGCGGCCAAGGGACAGGGGTTTCGGGACTAGCGGGCCCACCCACAGATACGCAGTATTTT.

J is TRBJ1-1 and V is TRBV19, with 11 bases identical to TRBD1. J gave up 1 base and V 7 bases, and 5 bases lay outside the gene matches. The CDR3 extends over 15 amino acids. CDR1 LNHDA and CDR2 SQIVND come from the germline V gene (reference sequence). The CDR3 bases are TGTGCCAGTACCAGGGACAGGGGGTGGAACACTGAAGCTTTCTTT. Translated, it gives CASTRDRGWNTEAFF.

The chain is built from TRBV5-1 and TRBJ2-3, with D perhaps matching TRBD2 (6 bases). Deletions cut 4 bases from V and 2 bases from J, with 17 bases between. There are 16 residues in the CDR3. CDR1 SGHRS and CDR2 YFSETQ come from the germline V gene. In nucleotides, the CDR3 is TGCGCCAGCAGCCGATCGATCGGGGGTGTCACAGATACGCAGTATTTT. As protein: CASSRSIGGVTDTQYF.

The chain employs TRBV7-4 and TRBJ2-7, with TRBD2 as a possible D gene (5 bases). CDR1 and CDR2 (germline): SGHVT, SQSDAQ. The germline V and J ends were trimmed by 7 bases and 0 bases, with 13 bases remaining between them. The CDR3 has 14 residues. CDR3 loop: CASTPGGSSYEQYF. CDR3 coding DNA: TGTGCCAGCACCCCTGGAGGTAGCTCCTACGAGCAGTACTTC.

The chain couples TRBV9 to TRBJ2-5, with 13 bases matching TRBD2. With 3 bases clipped from V and 4 bases from J, the junction kept 6 bases outside the gene matches. Germline CDR1 SGDLS, CDR2 YYNGEE. The CDR3 spans 16 residues. The CDR3 sequence: CASSGTSGRATETQYF. CDR3 nucleotides: TGTGCCAGCAGCGGAACTAGCGGGAGGGCCACAGAGACCCAGTACTTC.

The chain couples TRBV2 to TRBJ1-1; the D gene is possibly TRBD1 (5 bases). The CDR3 sequence is 14 residues long. The ends were cut back, 0 bases at V and 5 bases at J, with 10 bases in the middle. CDR1 and CDR2 from the germline V gene are SNHLY and FYNNEI. DNA for the CDR3: TGTGCCAGCAGTGAAGCAGGGGTTCGGACTGAAGCTTTCTTT. Its protein product is CASSEAGVRTEAFF.

The V gene is TRBV2, the J gene TRBJ1-5, with 7 bases aligning to TRBD1. V was clipped by 7 bases and J by 6 bases; unmatched bases: 6. CDR1 and CDR2 from the germline V gene are SNHLY and FYNNEI. The CDR3 totals 13 residues. The CDR3 nucleotides are TGTGCCAGCAACCAGGGGGAGGTTCAGCCCCAGCATTTT. It is translated as CASNQGEVQPQHF.

The chain joins TRBV15 to TRBJ2-6; TRBD2 matches at 11 bases. V shed 3 bases and J 4 bases; nucleotides not matched to a gene: 11. Looked up from germline, CDR1 is LNHNV and CDR2 is YYDKDF (reference sequence). This CDR3 is built from 19 residues. The CDR3 here is CATSRGLAEGARGANVLTF. In nucleotides, the CDR3 is TGTGCCACCAGCAGGGGACTAGCGGAGGGGGCTCGGGGGGCCAACGTCCTGACTTTC.

This clone has more than one count but fewer than ten. The J gene is TRBJ1-1, the V gene TRBV4-2; a weak D match, TRBD1 (5 bases). From germline, CDR1 is LGHNA and CDR2 YNFKEQ. Trimming stripped 4 bases from V and 1 base from J, with 13 bases between. The CDR3 loop spans 15 amino acids. The CDR3 DNA reads as TGTGCCAGCAGCCCAGACAGTATCTGGAACACTGAAGCTTTCTTT. The encoded protein is CASSPDSIWNTEAFF.

The V call is TRBV7-9, the J call TRBJ2-3; 9 positions agree with TRBD1. The germline V gene encodes CDR1 SEHNR and CDR2 FQNEAQ (reference sequence). The CDR3 runs to 14 residues. The junction had 7 bases not matched to a gene; V was cut back by 6 bases and J by 6 bases. For the CDR3, the DNA is TGTGCCAGCAGTGAACAGGGGGCCGGGGATACGCAGTATTTT. Encoded protein: CASSEQGAGDTQYF.

The rearrangement uses TRBV4-1 and TRBJ1-2; 7 nucleotides line up with TRBD1. The CDR3 has 13 amino acids. The V gene end was trimmed by 0 bases and the J gene end by 5 bases; junction bases not matched to a gene: 0. CDR1 MGHRA and CDR2 YSYEKL come from the germline V gene. CDR3 protein: CASSQEGQYGYTF. The CDR3 nucleotides read TGCGCCAGCAGCCAAGAGGGACAGTATGGCTACACCTTC.

The chain's CDR3 is CASRFSWTSGPTSSYNEQFF. The CDR3 DNA sequence: TGTGCCAGCAGGTTCTCCTGGACTAGCGGCCCCACTAGCTCCTACAATGAGCAGTTCTTC. The chain couples TRBV27 to TRBJ2-1, with TRBD2 matching over 10 bases. V dropped 6 bases and J dropped 0; count of bases not matched to a gene: 17. CDR1 is MNHEY, CDR2 SMNVEV, per germline (reference sequence). The CDR3 sequence is 20 residues long.

The rearrangement links TRBV27 to TRBJ1-2; tentatively, D is TRBD1 (5 bases). Germline loops: CDR1 MNHEY, CDR2 SMNVEV (reference sequence). The V gene lost 1 base and the J gene lost 7 bases, with 13 bases spanning the gap. The CDR3 runs 14 residues. The CDR3 nucleotides are TGTGCCAGCAGTTTATGGCCCCAGGGTTCTGGCTACACCTTC. Its translation: CASSLWPQGSGYTF.

The V call is TRBV30, the J call TRBJ1-2, with D possibly matching TRBD1 (5 bases). Germline-derived CDR1 and CDR2 are GTSNPN and SVGIG (reference sequence). The CDR3 is 16 residues long. V lost 0 bases and J 0 bases, leaving 14 bases between the germline ends. CDR3 residues: CAWSVRGGSTNYGYTF. Written as DNA, the CDR3 is TGTGCCTGGAGTGTACGGGGGGGATCCACTAACTATGGCTACACCTTC.

The chain recombines TRBV6-5 with TRBJ1-1; D gene unclear. The germline V gene encodes CDR1 MNHEY and CDR2 SVGAGI. The V and J ends lost 7 bases and 0 bases respectively, with 9 bases between them. The CDR3 covers 13 residues. CDR3: CASIEQLNTEAFF. The CDR3 DNA is TGTGCCAGCATCGAACAGCTGAACACTGAAGCTTTCTTT.